This entry lists 18 T cell receptor beta chains sequenced from one sample in a study of cytotoxic CD8 clonotypes in ibrutinib-treated CLL. Assay used: immunoSEQ multiplex PCR; TCRdb lists only in-frame clones, some missing. The sample has 160,000 or so clones, over 75% seen once; the top ten hold around 2.7%. Sample: PBMCs, taken at disease progression, from a patient treated with ibrutinib. These receptors all come from a human donor with chronic lymphocytic leukemia.

This sequence joins TRBV19 and TRBJ2-1; D possibly corresponds to TRBD1 (7 bases). The CDR3 spans 16 residues. The germline gives CDR1 LNHDA, CDR2 SQIVND (reference sequence). Trimming left V 5 bases short and J 4 bases short, with 18 bases between. CDR3 DNA sequence: TGTGCCAGTAGTGGGGGGACAGCGTTCTTATACAATGAGCAGTTCTTC. It is translated as CASSGGTAFLYNEQFF.

The gene calls are TRBV5-1 and TRBJ2-6, with 7 bases matching TRBD1. The CDR3 loop spans 16 amino acids. Trimming at V came to 5 bases and at J to 0 bases, leaving 5 bases not matched to a gene. Germline V gene data show CDR1 as SGHRS and CDR2 as YFSETQ. DNA for the CDR3: TGCGCCAGCAGTAGGGGGCAGACCTCTGGGGCCAACGTCCTGACTTTC. It specifies CASSRGQTSGANVLTF.

This clone has only a few counts. The J gene is TRBJ2-7, the V gene TRBV27, with D uncertain. Germline V gene lookup returns CDR1 MNHEY and CDR2 SMNVEV (reference sequence). V was trimmed by 2 bases and J by 1 base, leaving 6 bases between them. The CDR3 consists of 13 residues. The CDR3 DNA is TGTGCCAGCAGTTTAATTAGGTCCTACGAGCAGTACTTC. Translation: CASSLIRSYEQYF.

This clone was observed a handful of times. The chain is built from TRBV5-6 and TRBJ2-7; TRBD1 agrees at 8 bases. Germline V gene sequence: CDR1 SGHDT, CDR2 YYEEEE. V gave up 3 bases and J gave up 2 bases; unmatched junction bases: 4. CDR3 length: 14 residues. CDR3 DNA sequence: TGTGCCAGCAGCTCCCAGGGGGCGCCCTACGAGCAGTACTTC. This codes for CASSSQGAPYEQYF. The full variable domain, with the rest looked up from reference TRBV5-6 and TRBJ2-7, is DAGVTQSPTHLIKTRGQQVTLRCSPKSGHDTVSWYQQALGQGPQFIFQYYEEEERQRGNFPDRFSGHQFPNYSSELNVNALLLGDSALYLCASSSQGAPYEQYFGPGTRLTVT.

This sequence joins TRBV11-3 and TRBJ2-1, with 9 bases matching TRBD2. CDR3 length: 16 amino acids. Trimming took 5 bases from V and 0 from J; bases not matched to a gene: 5. Germline CDR1 reads SGHNT; CDR2 reads YENEEA. In nucleotides, the CDR3 is TGTGCCAGCAGCCTCCTAGCGGGGAGCTCCTACAATGAGCAGTTCTTC. Translating it yields CASSLLAGSSYNEQFF.

The CDR3 sequence is CASSLESGLSYEQYF. CDR3 DNA sequence: TGTGCCAGCAGCTTAGAATCCGGGCTCTCCTACGAGCAGTACTTC. The V and J genes are TRBV7-8 and TRBJ2-7; D call uncertain. V was trimmed by 1 base and J by 0 bases, leaving 10 bases between them. The CDR3 sequence is 15 residues long. The germline V gene has CDR1 SGHVS and CDR2 FQNEAQ.

The genes are TRBV7-9 and TRBJ2-1; D ambiguous. Between the trimmed V and J ends, which lost 7 bases and 4 bases, there was a span of 8 bases. The CDR3 spans 12 residues. Germline lookup yields CDR1 SEHNR and CDR2 FQNEAQ (reference sequence). The CDR3 spells CASTNYYNEQFF. CDR3 nucleotide sequence: TGTGCCAGCACGAACTATTACAATGAGCAGTTCTTC.

The chain employs TRBV12-5 and TRBJ2-2; D is possibly TRBD1 (5 bases). The CDR3 runs to 15 residues. Germline V lookup: CDR1 LGHNT, CDR2 FRNRAP. The CDR3 protein is CATTWTTLSSGELFF. CDR3 coding DNA: TGTGCCACCACGTGGACAACGCTGAGTAGCGGGGAGCTGTTTTTT.

The chain employs TRBV19 and TRBJ2-1; 7 bases agree with TRBD2. The V gene end was trimmed by 5 bases and the J gene end by 4 bases; junction bases not matched to a gene: 2. CDR3 size: 13 residues. Germline V CDR1 and CDR2: LNHDA, SQIVND (reference sequence). CDR3 loop: CASSVLAYNEQFF. Here the CDR3 DNA reads TGTGCCAGTAGTGTACTAGCGTACAATGAGCAGTTCTTC. Filled out from reference TRBV19 and TRBJ2-1, the complete variable domain reads DGGITQSPKYLFRKEGQNVTLSCEQNLNHDAMYWYRQDPGQGLRLIYYSQIVNDFQKGDIAEGYSVSREKKESFPLTVTSAQKNPTAFYLCASSVLAYNEQFFGPGTRLTVL.

The gene calls are TRBV25-1 and TRBJ2-7, with 8 bases aligning to TRBD2. The germline V gene encodes CDR1 MGHDK and CDR2 SYGVNS. Germline trimming cut 9 bases from V and 1 base from J; bases unmatched to any gene: 5. CDR3 length: 13 amino acids. The CDR3 loop is CASSASGSYEQYF. The CDR3 bases are TGTGCCAGTTCAGCTAGCGGGTCCTACGAGCAGTACTTC.

The chain joins TRBV5-1 to TRBJ2-7, with 10 bases matching TRBD2. Per germline, CDR1 SGHRS and CDR2 YFSETQ. V dropped 3 bases and J dropped 4; count of bases not matched to a gene: 7. This CDR3 has 15 amino acids. In DNA form, the CDR3 reads TGCGCCAGCAGCTCGAGAGTAGCGGGAGGTTACGAGCAGTACTTC. Translating gives CASSSRVAGGYEQYF.

The chain joins TRBV14 to TRBJ1-2; TRBD1 is a possible D gene (6 bases). From germline, CDR1 is SGHDN and CDR2 FVKESK. The CDR3 totals 19 residues. Trimming shortened V by 3 bases and J by 0 bases, and 23 bases separated the two germline ends. The CDR3 nucleotides are TGTGCCAGCAGCCAGATATGGGGTGATAACAGGGTCACTAACTATGGCTACACCTTC. It is translated as CASSQIWGDNRVTNYGYTF.

This clone was picked up a small number of times. The CDR3 here is CASRLGTAEAGELFF. The DNA for the CDR3 is TGTGCCAGCAGGCTCGGGACAGCTGAGGCCGGGGAGCTGTTTTTT. V and J are TRBV7-8 and TRBJ2-2; 7 bases agree with TRBD1. The CDR3 is 15 residues long. The V gene end was trimmed by 6 bases and the J gene end by 6 bases; junction bases not matched to a gene: 10. Germline assignment: CDR1 SGHVS and CDR2 FQNEAQ.

The rearrangement links TRBV28 to TRBJ2-7; TRBD2 is a possible D gene (5 bases). This CDR3 is 12 amino acids long. Germline assignment: CDR1 MDHEN and CDR2 SYDVKM. Trimming took 5 bases from V and 3 from J, leaving 8 bases between them. The CDR3, as DNA: TGTGCCAGCAGTCTCGGGGTCTACGAGCAGTACTTC. This gives the protein CASSLGVYEQYF.

The V and J genes are TRBV9 and TRBJ2-2, with 7 nucleotides matching TRBD1. Germline values: CDR1 SGDLS, CDR2 YYNGEE. Germline trimming cut 3 bases from V and 5 bases from J; bases unmatched to any gene: 4. The CDR3 runs to 14 residues. In nucleotides, the CDR3 is TGTGCCAGCAGCGCGCAACAGGGGACCGGGGAGCTGTTTTTT. Protein: CASSAQQGTGELFF.

This rearrangement joins TRBV18 to TRBJ2-2, with TRBD2 matching over 7 bases. The CDR3 is 16 amino acids. Germline V gene sequence: CDR1 KGHSH, CDR2 LQKENI. The ends lost 2 bases at V and 3 bases at J; junction bases unmatched: 6. CDR3 nucleotides: TGTGCCAGCTCACCAAATGGACGGGGGGACACCGGGGAGCTGTTTTTT. This sequence encodes CASSPNGRGDTGELFF.

The chain employs TRBV30 and TRBJ2-7, with TRBD1 identical over 12 bases. This CDR3 region has 16 residues. Trimming took 2 bases from V and 8 from J; bases not matched to a gene: 13. Germline V gives CDR1 GTSNPN, CDR2 SVGIG (reference sequence). This chain's CDR3 is CAWSLTAGTGGAKQYF. The CDR3 DNA reads TGTGCCTGGAGTTTAACTGCCGGGACAGGGGGCGCTAAGCAGTACTTC.

The rearrangement joins TRBV27 to TRBJ2-7; 7 bases line up with TRBD1. CDR1 and CDR2 from the germline V gene are MNHEY and SMNVEV (reference sequence). After removal of 6 bases from V and 5 bases from J, the junction contained 10 bases not matched to a gene. The CDR3 consists of 14 residues. CDR3 DNA: TGTGCCAGCAGCCCTACAGGGGTGACGGACGAGCAGTACTTC. Translating gives CASSPTGVTDEQYF.